This TCR beta chain comes out of a study of CD8 T cells in Susac syndrome. The CDR3 consists of 17 residues. Germline-derived CDR1 and CDR2 are SEHNR and FQNEAQ (reference sequence). Trimming took 2 bases from V and 0 from J, leaving 15 bases between them. Reverse transcription of about 0.45 to 1 ug RNA was performed with random hexamers. TCRdb re-derived calls from the immunoSEQ multiplex PCR reads in MiXCR, one entry per CDR3 protein. Of approximately 180,000 distinct CDR3 sequences listed, approximately 94% are singletons. Sequencing used CD4+ T cells from PBMCs. This TCR was sampled from a human donor with multiple sclerosis. This chain uses TRBV7-9 with TRBJ2-3; D perhaps matches TRBD1 (6 bases). CDR3 sequence (DNA): TGTGCCAGCAGCTTATTAGGGGGACACCTTAGCACAGATACGCAGTATTTT. Encoded protein: CASSLLGGHLSTDTQYF. The variable domain in full, with the rest retrieved from reference TRBV7-9 and TRBJ2-3, is DTGVSQNPRHKITKRGQNVTFRCDPISEHNRLYWYRQTLGQGPEFLTYFQNEAQLEKSRLLSDRFSAERPKGSFSTLEIQRTEQGDSAMYLCASSLLGGHLSTDTQYFGPGTRLTVL.